This TCR beta chain was obtained from a study of CD8 T cells in Susac syndrome. Looking at the study overall: Patients with Susac syndrome had blood drawn and were at that point therapy-naive, on corticosteroids, or on intravenous immunoglobulin alone.

Under recently defined diagnostic criteria, the patients with Susac syndrome qualified as having definite or probable disease. Random hexamers were used to reverse transcribe an amount of about 0.5 to 1 ug RNA. TCRdb itself ran the immunoSEQ multiplex PCR reads through MiXCR, one entry per CDR3 protein. The sample lists more than 70,000 distinct CDR3 sequences, around 94% occurring once. The CDR3 loop spans 12 amino acids. V was pared by 5 bases and J by 7 bases, with 12 bases between. The germline V gene encodes CDR1 SGHNT and CDR2 YYREEE (reference sequence). This receptor was obtained from a human donor with Susac syndrome. The V gene is TRBV5-4, the J gene TRBJ1-2; TRBD1 might be the D (5 bases). Sequencing was performed on CD8+ T cells from PBMCs. The CDR3 loop reads CASRRGGGGYTF. Here the CDR3 DNA reads TGTGCCAGCAGGCGGGGGGGAGGTGGCTACACCTTC.